These 4 T cell receptor beta chains were sequenced from one sample in a study of graft-versus-host responses after intestinal transplantation (dated by TCRdb to the early 2020s). The library was built by means of the immunoSEQ multiplex PCR assay. TCRdb provides this immuneACCESS table in a form limited to in-frame rearrangements. Some clones are lacking; in checked studies, under half of them reflect an unresolved V gene, and why the rest are absent is not known. In this sample the table shows about 70,000 clones, 94% of which occur a single time. The ten largest clonotypes hold around 0.5% of the sample. The meaning of the sample's time point label: cells obtained before transplantation from donor or recipient. Their antigens are not known. The material sequenced was unstimulated CD8+ T cells sorted from spleen or lymph node cells, taken before intestinal transplant. The receptors come from a human donor who received an intestinal transplant.

The rearrangement joins TRBV15 to TRBJ2-7; 7 bases line up with TRBD1. The germline V gene encodes CDR1 LNHNV and CDR2 YYDKDF (reference sequence). V was pared by 8 bases and J by 0 bases, with 10 bases of the junction left unmatched. This CDR3 has 15 residues. The CDR3 region has the DNA TGTGCCACCTCACAGGGGCGGGCAAGCTCCTACGAGCAGTACTTC. This translates into CATSQGRASSYEQYF.

CDR3 sequence reads: CASSWTGSEETQYF. As DNA, the CDR3 is TGTGCCAGCAGTTGGACAGGGTCGGAGGAGACCCAGTACTTC. The chain carries TRBV6-1 and TRBJ2-5, with TRBD1 identical over 8 bases. The CDR3 is made up of 14 amino acids. V trimming: 5 bases; J trimming: 5 bases; junction bases outside the gene matches: 7. Looked up from germline, CDR1 is MNHNS and CDR2 is SASEGT.

V is TRBV27 and J is TRBJ2-5; D unresolved. V was shortened by 5 bases and J by 5 bases, with 18 bases between the two germline ends. The V gene's germline CDR1 is MNHEY and CDR2 SMNVEV (reference sequence). CDR3 size: 15 residues. Here the CDR3 reads CASSPSALVGETQYF. CDR3 nucleotides: TGTGCCAGCAGTCCCTCAGCGTTGGTGGGGGAGACCCAGTACTTC.

The V call is TRBV5-4, the J call TRBJ1-2; tentatively, D is TRBD1 (5 bases). This CDR3 has 15 residues. Germline V gives CDR1 SGHNT, CDR2 YYREEE (reference sequence). Trimming stripped 2 bases from V and 4 bases from J, with 15 bases between. The CDR3 DNA sequence: TGTGCCAGCAGCTTTTCCAGGGAGGGGATCTATGGCTACACCTTC. Translated: CASSFSREGIYGYTF.